These 32 T cell receptor beta chains originate from one sample sequenced in a study of technical replicates of blood from a handful of donors. Assay: immunoSEQ multiplex PCR; the TCRdb copy retains only in-frame clones and omits some. The sample lists about 81,000 clones; approximately 75% were seen once. The specimen sequenced was PBMCs. The source is a human donor in good health. Some clones in this sample may be carry-over from other donors' samples.

The rearrangement joins TRBV4-2 to TRBJ2-7; 10 bases line up with TRBD2. CDR3 length: 17 residues. Germline V gives CDR1 LGHNA, CDR2 YNFKEQ. V shed 4 bases, J shed 5 bases, and the junction held 14 bases outside the gene matches. CDR3 loop: CASSPPPLRLAGNEQYF. CDR3 coding DNA: TGTGCCAGCAGCCCGCCGCCCCTTCGACTAGCGGGTAACGAGCAGTACTTC.

This clone turned up a few times. The chain employs TRBV18 and TRBJ1-4; unclear D gene. V was pared by 0 bases and J by 7 bases, with 12 bases between. CDR3 length: 15 amino acids. Germline V gene lookup returns CDR1 KGHSH and CDR2 LQKENI. CDR3 in amino acids: CASSPPEGEGEKLFF. CDR3 bases: TGTGCCAGCTCACCACCGGAGGGCGAGGGTGAAAAACTGTTTTTT.

The V gene is TRBV25-1, the J gene TRBJ1-5; D is unclear. Germline lookup yields CDR1 MGHDK and CDR2 SYGVNS. V lost 6 bases to trimming and J lost 3 bases, with 9 bases between them. This CDR3 region has 13 residues. The CDR3 sequence: CASRGQVNQPQHF. The CDR3 nucleotides read TGTGCCAGCAGGGGTCAGGTCAATCAGCCCCAGCATTTT.

This chain uses TRBV5-4 with TRBJ1-4; D is possibly TRBD1 (6 bases). This CDR3 spans 15 amino acids. From germline, CDR1 is SGHNT and CDR2 YYREEE (reference sequence). Deletions cut 1 base from V and 5 bases from J, with 12 bases between. This CDR3 is CASSLFGGSNEKLFF. CDR3 sequence (DNA): TGTGCCAGCAGCTTGTTTGGGGGCTCCAATGAAAAACTGTTTTTT. The variable domain in full, with the rest retrieved from reference TRBV5-4 and TRBJ1-4, is ETGVTQSPTHLIKTRGQQVTLRCSSQSGHNTVSWYQQALGQGPQFIFQYYREEENGRGNFPPRFSGLQFPNYSSELNVNALELDDSALYLCASSLFGGSNEKLFFGSGTQLSVL.

V is TRBV4-3 and J is TRBJ2-7; D gene unclear. V was pared by 4 bases and J by 2 bases, with 15 bases between. The CDR3 has 15 amino acids. CDR1 LGHNA and CDR2 YSLEER come from the germline V gene. The CDR3 protein is CASSPGSQRPYEQYF. CDR3 nucleotide sequence: TGCGCCAGCAGCCCAGGATCTCAGAGACCCTACGAGCAGTACTTC.

In nucleotides, the CDR3 is TGTGCCAGCAGCCAAACAGGGTTGAACGAGCAGTACTTC. Its translation is CASSQTGLNEQYF. The chain recombines TRBV7-9 with TRBJ2-7; perhaps TRBD1 as D (6 bases). Germline CDR1 SEHNR, CDR2 FQNEAQ (reference sequence). Trimming stripped 5 bases from V and 5 bases from J, with 13 bases between. This CDR3 spans 13 amino acids.

The V gene is TRBV30, the J gene TRBJ2-7; 7 positions match TRBD1. The germline CDR1 and CDR2 sequences are GTSNPN and SVGIG (reference sequence). The CDR3 extends over 14 amino acids. The trim removed 4 bases at V and 6 bases at J, leaving 12 bases unmatched. CDR3 nucleotide sequence: TGTGCCTGGAAGCCGACAGGGTGGCGGTTCGAGCAGTACTTC. This translates into CAWKPTGWRFEQYF.

The chain uses TRBV30 and TRBJ1-2; D not resolved. The CDR3 is 12 amino acids. The germline V gene has CDR1 GTSNPN and CDR2 SVGIG (reference sequence). The V end was cut by 2 bases, the J end by 6 bases, with 10 bases between. The DNA for the CDR3 is TGTGCCTGGAGTTTGGGCCAGGATGGCTACACCTTC. This translates into CAWSLGQDGYTF.

V is TRBV30 and J is TRBJ1-3, with D possibly being TRBD1 (6 bases). CDR3 size: 14 residues. Trimming stripped 1 base from V and 4 bases from J, with 11 bases between. Germline CDR1 and CDR2: GTSNPN and SVGIG (reference sequence). CDR3 sequence: CAWSDPGAGNTIYF. CDR3 bases: TGTGCCTGGAGTGACCCAGGGGCCGGAAACACCATATATTTT.

The chain couples TRBV2 to TRBJ1-6; the D gene is possibly TRBD1 (6 bases). The V end was cut by 6 bases, the J end by 0 bases, with 9 bases between. The CDR3 contains 15 residues. Germline assignment: CDR1 SNHLY and CDR2 FYNNEI. In nucleotides, the CDR3 is TGTGCCAGCAGGGTGGACAGCTCCTATAATTCACCCCTCCACTTT. The encoded protein is CASRVDSSYNSPLHF.

The chain has TRBV2 and TRBJ1-1; D is ambiguous. The CDR3 contains 13 residues. Germline V gene lookup returns CDR1 SNHLY and CDR2 FYNNEI. Trimming took off 8 bases at V and 4 bases at J, with 14 bases between the two ends. CDR3 protein: CASHGLSGTEAFF. The CDR3 coding sequence is TGTGCCAGCCATGGGCTTTCCGGCACTGAAGCTTTCTTT.

The genes are TRBV7-6 and TRBJ2-1, with 14 bases fitting TRBD2. This CDR3 comprises 17 residues. The V gene's germline CDR1 is SGHVS and CDR2 FNYEAQ. With 5 bases clipped from V and 6 bases from J, the junction kept 9 bases outside the gene matches. In nucleotides, the CDR3 is TGTGCCAGCAGCCCCGATCCCGGGACTAGCGGGGGCAATGAGCAGTTCTTC. Translated, it gives CASSPDPGTSGGNEQFF.

This rearrangement joins TRBV19 to TRBJ2-1, with D possibly matching TRBD2 (5 bases). The ends were cut back, 6 bases at V and 8 bases at J, with 11 bases in the middle. This CDR3 is 12 amino acids long. CDR1 and CDR2 (germline): LNHDA, SQIVND (reference sequence). The CDR3 protein is CASRPHGDEQFF. The CDR3 nucleotides read TGTGCCAGTAGGCCCCACGGGGATGAGCAGTTCTTC. The full variable domain, with the rest looked up from reference TRBV19 and TRBJ2-1, is DGGITQSPKYLFRKEGQNVTLSCEQNLNHDAMYWYRQDPGQGLRLIYYSQIVNDFQKGDIAEGYSVSREKKESFPLTVTSAQKNPTAFYLCASRPHGDEQFFGPGTRLTVL.

The rearrangement joins TRBV4-3 to TRBJ2-1; a weak D match, TRBD2 (5 bases). Germline loops: CDR1 LGHNA, CDR2 YSLEER. The CDR3 runs to 14 residues. V was clipped by 5 bases and J by 3 bases, with 11 bases between them. The CDR3 DNA sequence: TGCGCCAGCAGCGCAAGTCGGGGCTACAATGAGCAGTTCTTC. It yields the protein CASSASRGYNEQFF.

V gene TRBV2 combines with J gene TRBJ1-2; 10 nucleotides line up with TRBD1. Germline V lookup: CDR1 SNHLY, CDR2 FYNNEI. The CDR3 extends over 13 amino acids. The junction had 7 bases not matched to a gene; V was cut back by 7 bases and J by 8 bases. The CDR3 is CASTRDRGGGYTF. CDR3 in DNA: TGTGCCAGCACCCGGGACAGGGGAGGAGGCTACACCTTC.

The chain joins TRBV28 to TRBJ1-2, with a tentative D call TRBD1 (5 bases). The V and J ends lost 7 bases and 4 bases respectively, with 19 bases between them. Germline lookup yields CDR1 MDHEN and CDR2 SYDVKM. The CDR3 is 15 residues long. The CDR3 spells CASTGGAGFFYGYTF. The CDR3 DNA is TGTGCCAGCACTGGTGGGGCAGGATTCTTCTATGGCTACACCTTC.

The V and J genes are TRBV4-3 and TRBJ2-7; D might be TRBD2 (6 bases). From germline, CDR1 is LGHNA and CDR2 YSLEER. The ends were cut back, 1 base at V and 4 bases at J, with 17 bases in the middle. CDR3 size: 16 residues. In nucleotides, the CDR3 is TGCGCCAGCAGCCAAGCCTATGGGGGGTCCTCATACGAGCAGTACTTC. This translates into CASSQAYGGSSYEQYF.

The chain links TRBV10-3 to TRBJ2-3, with a tentative D call TRBD1 (7 bases). V dropped 7 bases and J dropped 3 bases, with 11 bases sitting between them. Germline V gene sequence: CDR1 ENHRY, CDR2 SYGVKD. The CDR3 has 13 amino acids. Written as DNA, the CDR3 is TGTGCCATCACGGCAGGGGGGACAGATACGCAGTATTTT. Translating gives CAITAGGTDTQYF.

The chain carries TRBV25-1 and TRBJ2-5; the match to TRBD1 covers 12 bases. J was trimmed by 2 bases and V by 10 bases; bases with no gene match: 8. Germline CDR1 MGHDK, CDR2 SYGVNS. The CDR3 spans 15 residues. The CDR3 DNA reads as TGTGCCACCTCTTTGGGACAGGGGGCTCAAGAGACCCAGTACTTC. This gives the protein CATSLGQGAQETQYF. Using reference TRBV25-1 and TRBJ2-5 for the parts outside the CDR3, the full variable domain is EADIYQTPRYLVIGTGKKITLECSQTMGHDKMYWYQQDPGMELHLIHYSYGVNSTEKGDLSSESTVSRIRTEHFPLTLESARPSHTSQYLCATSLGQGAQETQYFGPGTRLLVL.

This chain connects TRBV13 to TRBJ2-3; the D gene is possibly TRBD2 (6 bases). The CDR3 length is 16 residues. Trimming stripped 5 bases from V and 0 bases from J, with 15 bases between. Per the germline V gene, CDR1 is PRHDT and CDR2 is FYEKMQ (reference sequence). CDR3 sequence reads: CASSGREKGSTDTQYF. The CDR3 region has the DNA TGTGCCAGCAGCGGACGGGAGAAGGGAAGCACAGATACGCAGTATTTT.

This chain joins TRBV7-9 and TRBJ2-1, with D maybe TRBD2 (6 bases). V lost 7 bases and J lost 10, with 17 bases in between. Germline V lookup: CDR1 SEHNR, CDR2 FQNEAQ (reference sequence). The CDR3 contains 13 residues. The CDR3 region is CASNPMGGPEQFF. The CDR3 region has the DNA TGTGCCAGCAACCCCATGGGGGGACCCGAGCAGTTCTTC.

The genes are TRBV4-2 and TRBJ1-1; D call uncertain. This CDR3 region has 13 residues. The V end lost 1 base, the J end lost 6 bases, and 9 bases lay between the germline ends. Germline CDR1 LGHNA, CDR2 YNFKEQ. The CDR3 reads CASSQVGRSEAFF. The CDR3 coding sequence is TGTGCCAGCAGCCAAGTGGGGAGATCTGAAGCTTTCTTT.

This chain links TRBV6-5 with TRBJ2-2; the match to TRBD2 covers 8 bases. V lost 0 bases, J lost 7 bases, and 7 bases stayed unmatched. Germline V lookup: CDR1 MNHEY, CDR2 SVGAGI. This CDR3 is built from 16 residues. CDR3 in DNA: TGTGCCAGCAGTTACTCGAGAGCGGGGGATGTCGGGGAGCTGTTTTTT. As protein: CASSYSRAGDVGELFF.

This chain joins TRBV7-9 and TRBJ2-2, with TRBD2 matching 10 bases. The germline V gene encodes CDR1 SEHNR and CDR2 FQNEAQ (reference sequence). V shed 2 bases, J shed 7 bases, and the junction held 7 bases outside the gene matches. CDR3 size: 16 residues. The CDR3 DNA reads TGTGCCAGCAGCTTATTATCCGGACTAGCGGTCGGGGAGCTGTTTTTT. Translated: CASSLLSGLAVGELFF.

The V and J genes are TRBV7-3 and TRBJ1-5, with D possibly matching TRBD1 (5 bases). Trimming stripped 2 bases from V and 5 bases from J, with 7 bases between. Germline V gene sequence: CDR1 SGHTA, CDR2 FQGTGA. The CDR3 is made up of 13 amino acids. The CDR3 DNA is TGTGCCAGCAGCTTAGGGGCAGATCAGCCCCAGCATTTT. Translating gives CASSLGADQPQHF.

In its sample, this clone was seen once. V usage is TRBV9 and J usage is TRBJ1-4; D is unresolved. Trimming stripped 3 bases from V and 3 bases from J, with 12 bases between. Germline V gene lookup returns CDR1 SGDLS and CDR2 YYNGEE. CDR3 length: 15 residues. CDR3 sequence reads: CASSAAEGANEKLFF. In nucleotides, the CDR3 is TGTGCCAGCAGCGCGGCGGAGGGCGCTAATGAAAAACTGTTTTTT. Looking up the rest from reference TRBV9 and TRBJ1-4 gives the full variable domain: DSGVTQTPKHLITATGQRVTLRCSPRSGDLSVYWYQQSLDQGLQFLIQYYNGEERAKGNILERFSAQQFPDLHSELNLSSLELGDSALYFCASSAAEGANEKLFFGSGTQLSVL.

The V gene is TRBV5-1, the J gene TRBJ2-1; 13 positions match TRBD2. The CDR3 covers 15 residues. The V segment lost 4 bases and the J segment 10 bases; nucleotides outside the gene matches: 8. The germline V gene has CDR1 SGHRS and CDR2 YFSETQ. The CDR3 sequence: CASSLGLAGAVEQFF. The CDR3 DNA reads TGCGCCAGCAGCCTAGGACTAGCGGGAGCGGTGGAGCAGTTCTTC.

The V call is TRBV27, the J call TRBJ1-5; TRBD1 might be the D (6 bases). Germline V CDR1 and CDR2: MNHEY, SMNVEV (reference sequence). CDR3 size: 18 residues. Trimming removed 8 bases from V and 5 bases from J, with 28 bases in between. The CDR3 DNA is TGTGCCAGCTCCCCCCAAGATGGGACACGGACCTTGGATCAGCCCCAGCATTTT. This gives the protein CASSPQDGTRTLDQPQHF.

The chain combines TRBV7-2 with TRBJ1-4; D unresolved. The CDR3 is made up of 14 amino acids. V was shortened by 5 bases and J by 4 bases, with 11 bases between the two germline ends. Per germline, CDR1 SGHTA and CDR2 FQGNSA. The CDR3 DNA reads as TGTGCCAGCAGCCCGCGGAGTGGTAATGAAAAACTGTTTTTT. This codes for CASSPRSGNEKLFF. Full variable domain (outside the CDR3, taken from reference TRBV7-2 and TRBJ1-4): GAGVSQSPSNKVTEKGKDVELRCDPISGHTALYWYRQSLGQGLEFLIYFQGNSAPDKSGLPSDRFSAERTGGSVSTLTIQRTQQEDSAVYLCASSPRSGNEKLFFGSGTQLSVL.

V usage is TRBV29-1 and J usage is TRBJ2-5, with D hard to call. The V gene's germline CDR1 is SQVTM and CDR2 ANQGSEA. The CDR3 loop spans 12 amino acids. The V end was cut by 0 bases, the J end by 4 bases, with 6 bases between. CDR3 sequence (DNA): TGCAGCGTTGAAGATCTTCGAGAGACCCAGTACTTC. Residues: CSVEDLRETQYF.

In DNA form, the CDR3 reads TGCGCCAGCAGCTTGGCGGGCGGGGACTCCTACAATGAGCAGTTCTTC. Translating it yields CASSLAGGDSYNEQFF. V is TRBV5-1 and J is TRBJ2-1, with D tentatively TRBD2 (6 bases). Trimming took off 0 bases at V and 0 bases at J, with 10 bases between the two ends. Germline assignment: CDR1 SGHRS and CDR2 YFSETQ. The CDR3 contains 16 residues.

The chain uses TRBV19 and TRBJ1-1, with D perhaps TRBD1 (5 bases). The CDR3 loop spans 14 amino acids. Germline-derived CDR1 and CDR2 are LNHDA and SQIVND (reference sequence). V was pared by 6 bases and J by 2 bases, with 13 bases between. For the CDR3, the DNA is TGTGCCAGTAGGATTCCAGGGTACAACACTGAAGCTTTCTTT. It codes for CASRIPGYNTEAFF. Together with reference TRBV19 and TRBJ1-1, the CDR3 gives the full variable domain: DGGITQSPKYLFRKEGQNVTLSCEQNLNHDAMYWYRQDPGQGLRLIYYSQIVNDFQKGDIAEGYSVSREKKESFPLTVTSAQKNPTAFYLCASRIPGYNTEAFFGQGTRLTVV.